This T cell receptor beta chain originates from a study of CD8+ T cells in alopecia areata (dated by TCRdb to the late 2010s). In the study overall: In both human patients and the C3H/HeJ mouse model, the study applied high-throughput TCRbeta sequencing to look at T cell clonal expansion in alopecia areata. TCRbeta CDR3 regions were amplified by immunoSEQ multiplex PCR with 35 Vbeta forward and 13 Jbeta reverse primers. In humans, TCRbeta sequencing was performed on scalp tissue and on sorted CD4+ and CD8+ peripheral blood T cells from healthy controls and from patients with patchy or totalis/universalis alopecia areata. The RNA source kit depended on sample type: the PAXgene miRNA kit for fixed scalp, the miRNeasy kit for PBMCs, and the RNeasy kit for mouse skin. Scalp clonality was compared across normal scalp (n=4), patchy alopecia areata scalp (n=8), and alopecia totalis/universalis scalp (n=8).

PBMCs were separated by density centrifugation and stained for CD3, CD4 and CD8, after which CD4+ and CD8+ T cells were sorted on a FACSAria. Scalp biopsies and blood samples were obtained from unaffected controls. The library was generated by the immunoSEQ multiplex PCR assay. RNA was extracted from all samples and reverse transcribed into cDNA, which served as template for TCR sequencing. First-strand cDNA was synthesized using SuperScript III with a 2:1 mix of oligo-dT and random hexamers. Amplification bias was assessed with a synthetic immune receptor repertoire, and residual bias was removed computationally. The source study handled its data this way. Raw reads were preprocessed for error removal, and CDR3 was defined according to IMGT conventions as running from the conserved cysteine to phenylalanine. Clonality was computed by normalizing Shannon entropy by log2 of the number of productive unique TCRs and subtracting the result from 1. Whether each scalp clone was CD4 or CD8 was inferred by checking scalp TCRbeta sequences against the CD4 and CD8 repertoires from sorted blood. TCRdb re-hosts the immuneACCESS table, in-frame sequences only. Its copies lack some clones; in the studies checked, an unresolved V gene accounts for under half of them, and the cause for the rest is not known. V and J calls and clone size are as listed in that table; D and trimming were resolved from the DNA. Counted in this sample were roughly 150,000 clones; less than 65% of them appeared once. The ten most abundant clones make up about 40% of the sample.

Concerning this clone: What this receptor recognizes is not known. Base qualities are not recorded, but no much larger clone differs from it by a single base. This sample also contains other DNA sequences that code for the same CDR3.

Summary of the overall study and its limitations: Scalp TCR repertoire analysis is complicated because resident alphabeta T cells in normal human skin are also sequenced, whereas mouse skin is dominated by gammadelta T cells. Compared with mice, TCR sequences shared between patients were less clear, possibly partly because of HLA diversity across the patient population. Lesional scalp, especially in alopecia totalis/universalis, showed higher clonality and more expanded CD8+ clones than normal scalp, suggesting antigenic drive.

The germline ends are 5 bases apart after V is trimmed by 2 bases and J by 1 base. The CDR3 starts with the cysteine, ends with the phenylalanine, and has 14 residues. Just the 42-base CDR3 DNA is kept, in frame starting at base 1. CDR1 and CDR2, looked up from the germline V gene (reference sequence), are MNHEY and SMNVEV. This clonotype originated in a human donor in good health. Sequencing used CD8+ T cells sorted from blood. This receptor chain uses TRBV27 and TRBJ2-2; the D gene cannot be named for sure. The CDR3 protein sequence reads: CASSLSGNTGELFF. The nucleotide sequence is TGTGCCAGCAGTTTAAGTGGGAACACCGGGGAGCTGTTTTTT.